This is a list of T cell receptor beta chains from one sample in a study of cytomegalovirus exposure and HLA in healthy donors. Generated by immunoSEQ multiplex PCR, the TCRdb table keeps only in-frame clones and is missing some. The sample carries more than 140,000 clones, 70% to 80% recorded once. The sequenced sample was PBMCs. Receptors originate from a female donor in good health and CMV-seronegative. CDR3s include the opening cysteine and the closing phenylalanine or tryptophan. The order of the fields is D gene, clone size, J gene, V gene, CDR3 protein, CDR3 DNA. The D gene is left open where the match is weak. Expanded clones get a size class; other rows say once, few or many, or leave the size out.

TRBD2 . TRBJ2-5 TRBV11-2 CASSYRGSGRVGETQYF TGTGCCAGCAGCTACCGGGGGAGCGGGAGGGTGGGGGAGACCCAGTACTTC
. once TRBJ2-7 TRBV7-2 CASSFRGGGSPTYEQYF TGTGCCAGCAGCTTTAGGGGGGGCGGGAGCCCCACTTACGAGCAGTACTTC
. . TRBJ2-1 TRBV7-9 CASSSSGLEEQFF TGTGCCAGCAGCTCAAGCGGCCTGGAGGAGCAGTTCTTC
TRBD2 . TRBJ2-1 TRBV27 CASSPLVAGVYNEQFF TGTGCCAGCAGCCCGTTAGTAGCGGGAGTATACAATGAGCAGTTCTTC
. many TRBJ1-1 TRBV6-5 CASSYGKVRKNTEAFF TGTGCCAGCAGTTACGGTAAAGTCAGAAAGAACACTGAAGCTTTCTTT
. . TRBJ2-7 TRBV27 CASSYGGEQYF TGTGCCAGCAGTTATGGAGGCGAGCAGTACTTC
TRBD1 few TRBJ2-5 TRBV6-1 CAVERTGGETQYF TGTGCCGTTGAAAGGACAGGAGGAGAGACCCAGTACTTC
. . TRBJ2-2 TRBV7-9 CACRGEAGITGELFF TGTGCCTGCCGCGGTGAGGCGGGGATCACCGGGGAGCTGTTTTTT
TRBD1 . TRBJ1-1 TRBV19 CASSLRTGGGSTEAFF TGTGCCAGTAGTCTCAGGACAGGGGGGGGTTCCACTGAAGCTTTCTTT
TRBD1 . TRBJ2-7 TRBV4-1 CASSQANRDRTPLVYEQYF TGCGCCAGCAGCCAAGCAAACCGGGACAGGACTCCGCTGGTCTACGAGCAGTACTTC
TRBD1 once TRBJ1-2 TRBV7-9 CASSLRVATGGTGYTF TGTGCCAGCAGCCTAAGGGTAGCGACAGGGGGCACTGGCTACACCTTC
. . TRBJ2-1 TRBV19 CASRSIGEQFF TGTGCCAGTAGATCTATCGGGGAGCAGTTCTTC
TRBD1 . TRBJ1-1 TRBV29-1 CSASGQGTEAFF TGCAGCGCCTCGGGACAGGGCACTGAAGCTTTCTTT
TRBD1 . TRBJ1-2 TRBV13 CASGTDTYGYTF TGTGCCAGCGGGACAGATACCTATGGCTACACCTTC
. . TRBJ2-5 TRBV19 CASSIDLEGETQYF TGTGCCAGTAGTATAGATTTGGAGGGAGAGACCCAGTACTTC
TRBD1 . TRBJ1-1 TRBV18 CASSPTGQGLNTEAFF TGTGCCAGCTCACCAACGGGACAGGGATTGAACACTGAAGCTTTCTTT
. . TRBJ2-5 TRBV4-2 CASSPRDTTYQETQYF TGTGCCAGCAGCCCTCGGGACACTACGTACCAAGAGACCCAGTACTTC
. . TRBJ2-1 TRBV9 CASSVAGVRTQSSYNEQFF TGTGCCAGCAGCGTAGCAGGGGTTAGAACTCAGAGCTCCTACAATGAGCAGTTCTTC
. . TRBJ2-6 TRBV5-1 CASSPISGANVLTF TGCGCCAGCAGCCCCATCTCTGGGGCCAACGTCCTGACTTTC
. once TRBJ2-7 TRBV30 CAWSNAGSYEQYF TGTGCCTGGAGTAACGCGGGCTCCTACGAGCAGTACTTC
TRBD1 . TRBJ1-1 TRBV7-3 CASSLTTEDRGLGAFF TGTGCCAGCAGCTTAACGACGGAGGATAGGGGGCTGGGTGCTTTCTTT
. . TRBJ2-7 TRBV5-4 CASSLAGEFYEQYF TGTGCCAGCAGCTTGGCAGGGGAGTTCTACGAGCAGTACTTC
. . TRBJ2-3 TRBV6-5 CASRQGPTDTQYF TGTGCCAGCAGACAGGGACCCACAGATACGCAGTATTTT
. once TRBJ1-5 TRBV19 CASSLQVNSNQPQHF TGTGCCAGTAGTCTTCAGGTGAATAGCAATCAGCCCCAGCATTTT
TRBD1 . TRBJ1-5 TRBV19 CASSIDLWTGGLQPQHF TGTGCCAGTAGTATAGATCTGTGGACAGGGGGATTGCAGCCCCAGCATTTT
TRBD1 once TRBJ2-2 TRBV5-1 CASSPGDRDTGELFF TGCGCCAGCAGCCCCGGGGACAGGGACACCGGGGAGCTGTTTTTT
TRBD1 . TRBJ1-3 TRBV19 CASKLGTGESGNTIYF TGTGCCAGTAAACTCGGGACAGGGGAGTCTGGAAACACCATATATTTT
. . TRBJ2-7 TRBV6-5 CASSYMGAPQYEQYF TGTGCCAGCAGTTACATGGGGGCTCCCCAATACGAGCAGTACTTC
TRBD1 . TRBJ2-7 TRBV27 CASSEDRHEQYF TGTGCCAGCAGTGAGGACAGGCACGAGCAGTACTTC
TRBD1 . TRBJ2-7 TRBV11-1 CASSFGQAAYEQYF TGTGCCAGCAGCTTCGGACAGGCGGCCTACGAGCAGTACTTC
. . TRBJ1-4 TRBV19 CASRQGPTNEKLFF TGTGCCAGTAGGCAGGGCCCCACTAATGAAAAACTGTTTTTT
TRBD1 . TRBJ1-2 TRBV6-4 CASSATTGNYGYTF TGTGCCAGCAGCGCAACGACAGGGAACTATGGCTACACCTTC
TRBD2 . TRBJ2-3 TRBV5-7 CASSLRLAGISTDTQYF TGTGCCAGCAGCTTGAGACTAGCGGGGATAAGCACAGATACGCAGTATTTT